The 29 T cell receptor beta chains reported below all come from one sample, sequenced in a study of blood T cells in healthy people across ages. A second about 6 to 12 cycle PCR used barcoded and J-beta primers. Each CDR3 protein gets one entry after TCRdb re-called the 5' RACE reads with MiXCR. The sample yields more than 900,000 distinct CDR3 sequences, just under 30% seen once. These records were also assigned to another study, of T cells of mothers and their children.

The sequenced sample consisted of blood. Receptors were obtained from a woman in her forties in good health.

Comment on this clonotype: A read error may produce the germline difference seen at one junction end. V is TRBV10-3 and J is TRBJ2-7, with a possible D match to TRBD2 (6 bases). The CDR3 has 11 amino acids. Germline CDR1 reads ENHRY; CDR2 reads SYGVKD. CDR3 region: CVISGSDEQYF. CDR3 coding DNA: TGTGTCATCAGCGGGTCAGACGAGCAGTACTTC.

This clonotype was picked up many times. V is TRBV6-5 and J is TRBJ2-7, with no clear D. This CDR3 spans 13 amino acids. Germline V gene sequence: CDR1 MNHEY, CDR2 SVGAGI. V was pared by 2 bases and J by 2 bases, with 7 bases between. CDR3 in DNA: TGTGCCAGCAGTTACGGACGGACCTACGAGCAGTACTTC. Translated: CASSYGRTYEQYF.

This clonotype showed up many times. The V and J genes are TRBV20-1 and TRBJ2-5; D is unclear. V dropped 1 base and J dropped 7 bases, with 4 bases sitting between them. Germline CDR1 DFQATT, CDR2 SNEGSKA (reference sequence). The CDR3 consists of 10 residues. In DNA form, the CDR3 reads TGCAGTGCTAGAGTGGGGACCCAGTACTTC. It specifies CSARVGTQYF.

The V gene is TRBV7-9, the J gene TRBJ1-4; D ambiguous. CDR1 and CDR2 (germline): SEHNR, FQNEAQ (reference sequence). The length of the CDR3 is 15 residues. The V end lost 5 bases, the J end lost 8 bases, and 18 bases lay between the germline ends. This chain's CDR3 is CASSPSGWEGEKLFF. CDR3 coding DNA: TGTGCCAGCAGCCCCTCCGGGTGGGAAGGCGAAAAACTGTTTTTT.

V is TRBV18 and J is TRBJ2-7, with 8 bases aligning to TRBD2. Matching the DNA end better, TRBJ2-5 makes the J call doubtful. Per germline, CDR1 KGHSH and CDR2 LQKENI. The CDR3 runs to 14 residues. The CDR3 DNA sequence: TGTGCCAGCTCACCTCGGGGGGGACCAGAGACCCAGTACTTC. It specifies CASSPRGGPETQYF.

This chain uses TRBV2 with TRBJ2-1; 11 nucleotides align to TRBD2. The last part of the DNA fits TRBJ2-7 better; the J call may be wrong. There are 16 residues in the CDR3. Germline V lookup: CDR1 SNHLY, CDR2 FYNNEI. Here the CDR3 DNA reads TGTGCCAGCAGTGGGAGTAGCGGGGGGGCCTACAATGAGCAGTACTTC. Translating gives CASSGSSGGAYNEQYF.

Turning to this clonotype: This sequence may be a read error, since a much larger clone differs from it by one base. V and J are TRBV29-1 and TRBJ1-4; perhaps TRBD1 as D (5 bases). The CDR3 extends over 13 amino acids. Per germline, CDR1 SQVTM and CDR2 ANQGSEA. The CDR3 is CSVQGQGREKQFF. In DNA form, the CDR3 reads TGCAGCGTCCAGGGTCAGGGACGAGAAAAACAGTTTTTT. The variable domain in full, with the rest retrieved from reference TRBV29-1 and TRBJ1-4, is SAVISQKPSRDICQRGTSLTIQCQVDSQVTMMFWYRQQPGQSLTLIATANQGSEATYESGFVIDKFPISRPNLTFSTLTVSNMSPEDSSIYLCSVQGQGREKQFFGSGTQLSVL.

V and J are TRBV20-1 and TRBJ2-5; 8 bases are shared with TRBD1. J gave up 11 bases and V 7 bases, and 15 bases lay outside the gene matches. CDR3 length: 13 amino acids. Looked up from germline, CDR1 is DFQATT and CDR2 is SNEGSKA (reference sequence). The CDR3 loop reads CSVPGQAAREQYF. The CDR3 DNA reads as TGCAGTGTTCCGGGACAGGCCGCGAGGGAGCAGTACTTC.

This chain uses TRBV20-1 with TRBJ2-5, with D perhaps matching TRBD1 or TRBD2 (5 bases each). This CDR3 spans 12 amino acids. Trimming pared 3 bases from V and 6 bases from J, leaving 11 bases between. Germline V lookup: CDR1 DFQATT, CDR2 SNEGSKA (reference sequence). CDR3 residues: CSASIREKTQYF. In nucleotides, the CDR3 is TGCAGTGCTAGTATCAGGGAGAAGACCCAGTACTTC.

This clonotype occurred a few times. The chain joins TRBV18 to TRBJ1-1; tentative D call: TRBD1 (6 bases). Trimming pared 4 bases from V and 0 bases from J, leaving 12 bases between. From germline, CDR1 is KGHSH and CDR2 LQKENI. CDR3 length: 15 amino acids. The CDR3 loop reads CASSLQGSVNTEAFF. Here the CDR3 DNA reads TGTGCCAGCTCACTTCAGGGGTCTGTGAACACTGAAGCTTTCTTT.

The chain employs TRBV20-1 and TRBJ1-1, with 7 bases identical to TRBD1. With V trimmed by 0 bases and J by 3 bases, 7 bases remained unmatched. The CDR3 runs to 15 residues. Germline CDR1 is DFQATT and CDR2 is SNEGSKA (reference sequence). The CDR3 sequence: CSARDVRGFDTEAFF. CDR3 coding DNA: TGCAGTGCTAGAGATGTCAGGGGGTTTGACACTGAAGCTTTCTTT.

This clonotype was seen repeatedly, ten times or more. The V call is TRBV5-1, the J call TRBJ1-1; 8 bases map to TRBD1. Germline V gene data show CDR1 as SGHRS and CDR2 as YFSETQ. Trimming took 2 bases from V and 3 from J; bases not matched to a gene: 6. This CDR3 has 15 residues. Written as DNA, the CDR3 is TGCGCCAGCAGCTTCACAGGGGGAGTAGACACTGAAGCTTTCTTT. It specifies CASSFTGGVDTEAFF.

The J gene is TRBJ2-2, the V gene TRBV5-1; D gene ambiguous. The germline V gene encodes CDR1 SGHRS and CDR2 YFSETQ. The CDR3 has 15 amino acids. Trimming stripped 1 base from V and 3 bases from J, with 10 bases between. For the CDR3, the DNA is TGCGCCAGCAGCTTGCGGTCATGGGACACCGGGGAGCTGTTTTTT. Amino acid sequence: CASSLRSWDTGELFF.

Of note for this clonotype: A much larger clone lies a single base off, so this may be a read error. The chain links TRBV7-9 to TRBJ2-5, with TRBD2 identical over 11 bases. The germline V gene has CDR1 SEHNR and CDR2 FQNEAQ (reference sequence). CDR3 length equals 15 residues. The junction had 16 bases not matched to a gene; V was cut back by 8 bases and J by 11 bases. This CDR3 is CASPTLAGGIGEQYF. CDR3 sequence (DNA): TGTGCCAGCCCAACGCTAGCGGGGGGAATCGGTGAGCAGTACTTC.

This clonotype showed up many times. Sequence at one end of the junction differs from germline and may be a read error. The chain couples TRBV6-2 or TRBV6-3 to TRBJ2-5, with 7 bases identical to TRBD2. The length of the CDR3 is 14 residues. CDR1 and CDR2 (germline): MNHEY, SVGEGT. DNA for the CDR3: TGTGCCAGCGGTTACGGGACTATACAAGAGACCCAGTACTTC. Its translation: CASGYGTIQETQYF.

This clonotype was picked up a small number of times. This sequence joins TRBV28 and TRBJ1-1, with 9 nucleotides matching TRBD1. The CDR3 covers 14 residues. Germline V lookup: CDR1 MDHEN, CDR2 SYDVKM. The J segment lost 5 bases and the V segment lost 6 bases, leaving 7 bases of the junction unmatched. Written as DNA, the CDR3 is TGTGCCAGCAGGAAAACGACAGGGGGGACTGAAGCTTTCTTT. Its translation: CASRKTTGGTEAFF.

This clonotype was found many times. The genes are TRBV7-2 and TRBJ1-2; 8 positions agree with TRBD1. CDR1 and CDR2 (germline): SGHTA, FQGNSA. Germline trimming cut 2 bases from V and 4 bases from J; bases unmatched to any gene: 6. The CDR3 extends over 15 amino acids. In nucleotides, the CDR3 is TGTGCCAGCAGCTTACAGGGGGCCTTCGGCTATGGCTACACCTTC. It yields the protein CASSLQGAFGYGYTF.

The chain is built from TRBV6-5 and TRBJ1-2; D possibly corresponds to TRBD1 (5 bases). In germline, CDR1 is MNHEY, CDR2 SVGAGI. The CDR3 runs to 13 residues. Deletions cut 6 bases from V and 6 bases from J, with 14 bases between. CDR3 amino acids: CASRNGGGNGYTF. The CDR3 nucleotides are TGTGCCAGCAGAAACGGGGGGGGTAATGGCTACACCTTC.

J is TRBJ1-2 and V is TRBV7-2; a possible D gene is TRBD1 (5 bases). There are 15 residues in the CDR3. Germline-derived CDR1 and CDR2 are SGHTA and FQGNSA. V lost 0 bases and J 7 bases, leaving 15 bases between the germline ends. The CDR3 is CASSLARTVGGGYTF. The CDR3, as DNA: TGTGCCAGCAGCTTAGCCCGCACGGTGGGGGGTGGCTACACCTTC.

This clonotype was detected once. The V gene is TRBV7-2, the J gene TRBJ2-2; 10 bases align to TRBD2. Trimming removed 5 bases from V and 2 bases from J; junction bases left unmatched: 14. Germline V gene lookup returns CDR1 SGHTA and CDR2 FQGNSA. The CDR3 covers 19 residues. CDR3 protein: CASSPRGASGSLNTGELFF. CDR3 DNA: TGTGCCAGCAGCCCGCGGGGGGCTAGCGGGAGTCTCAACACCGGGGAGCTGTTTTTT.

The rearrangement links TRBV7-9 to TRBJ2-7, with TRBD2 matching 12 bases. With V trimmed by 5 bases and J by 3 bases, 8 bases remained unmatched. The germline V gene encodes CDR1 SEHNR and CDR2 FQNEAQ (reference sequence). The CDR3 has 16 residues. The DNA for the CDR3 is TGTGCCAGCAGCCCTAACCTAGCGGGGGGGAACTACGAGCAGTACTTC. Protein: CASSPNLAGGNYEQYF.

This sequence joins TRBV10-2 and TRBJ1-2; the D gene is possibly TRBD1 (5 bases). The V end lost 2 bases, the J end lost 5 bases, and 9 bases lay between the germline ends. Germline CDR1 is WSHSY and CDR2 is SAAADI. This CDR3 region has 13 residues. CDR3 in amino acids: CASSEMGGYGYTF. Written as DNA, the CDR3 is TGCGCCAGCAGTGAGATGGGGGGTTATGGCTACACCTTC.

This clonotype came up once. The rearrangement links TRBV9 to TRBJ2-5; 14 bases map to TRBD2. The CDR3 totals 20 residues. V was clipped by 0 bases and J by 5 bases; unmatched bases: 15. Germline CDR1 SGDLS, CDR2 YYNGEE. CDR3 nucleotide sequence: TGTGCCAGCAGCGTAGGGGGGACTAGCGGGGGAGAAGGACATGGGGAGACCCAGTACTTC. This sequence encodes CASSVGGTSGGEGHGETQYF.

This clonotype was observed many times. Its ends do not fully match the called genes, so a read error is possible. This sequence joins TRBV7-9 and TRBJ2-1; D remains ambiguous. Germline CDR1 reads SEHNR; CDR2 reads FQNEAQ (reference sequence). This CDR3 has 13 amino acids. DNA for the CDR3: TGTGCTAGCAGCTTATCGGGTAACAATGAGCAGTTCTTC. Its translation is CASSLSGNNEQFF.

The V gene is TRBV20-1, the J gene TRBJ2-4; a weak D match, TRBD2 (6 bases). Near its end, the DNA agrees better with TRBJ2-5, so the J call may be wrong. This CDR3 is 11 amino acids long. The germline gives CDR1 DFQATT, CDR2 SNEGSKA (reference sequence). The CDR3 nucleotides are TGCAGTGCAGGGGAGGAGGAGACCCAGTACTTC. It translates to CSAGEEETQYF.

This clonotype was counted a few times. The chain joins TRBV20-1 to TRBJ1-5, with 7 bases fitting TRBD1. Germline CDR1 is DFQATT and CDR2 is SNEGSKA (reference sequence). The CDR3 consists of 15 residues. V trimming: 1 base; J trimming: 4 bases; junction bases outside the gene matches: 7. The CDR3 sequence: CSARGQGSGNQPQHF. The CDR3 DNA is TGCAGTGCTAGAGGACAGGGTTCAGGGAATCAGCCCCAGCATTTT.

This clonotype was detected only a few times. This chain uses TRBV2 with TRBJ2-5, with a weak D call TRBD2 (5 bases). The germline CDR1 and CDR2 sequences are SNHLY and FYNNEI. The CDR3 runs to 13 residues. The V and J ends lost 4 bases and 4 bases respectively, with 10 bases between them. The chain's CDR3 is CASSALEGETQYF. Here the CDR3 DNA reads TGTGCCAGCAGTGCCCTCGAGGGAGAGACCCAGTACTTC.

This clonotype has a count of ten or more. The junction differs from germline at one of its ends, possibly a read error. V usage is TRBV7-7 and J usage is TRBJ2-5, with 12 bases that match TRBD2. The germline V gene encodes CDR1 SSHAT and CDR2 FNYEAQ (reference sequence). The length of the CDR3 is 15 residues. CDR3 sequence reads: CASSINLAGGRTQYF. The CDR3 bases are TGTGCTAGCAGCATTAATCTAGCGGGGGGGAGGACCCAGTACTTC.

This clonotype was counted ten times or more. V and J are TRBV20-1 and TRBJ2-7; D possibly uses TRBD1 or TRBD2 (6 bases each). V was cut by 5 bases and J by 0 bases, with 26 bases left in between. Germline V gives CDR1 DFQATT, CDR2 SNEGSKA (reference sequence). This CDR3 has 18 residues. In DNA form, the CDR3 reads TGCAGTGCTTCACAACAGGGTTGGAGGGAAAGGAGCTCCTACGAGCAGTACTTC. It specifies CSASQQGWRERSSYEQYF.